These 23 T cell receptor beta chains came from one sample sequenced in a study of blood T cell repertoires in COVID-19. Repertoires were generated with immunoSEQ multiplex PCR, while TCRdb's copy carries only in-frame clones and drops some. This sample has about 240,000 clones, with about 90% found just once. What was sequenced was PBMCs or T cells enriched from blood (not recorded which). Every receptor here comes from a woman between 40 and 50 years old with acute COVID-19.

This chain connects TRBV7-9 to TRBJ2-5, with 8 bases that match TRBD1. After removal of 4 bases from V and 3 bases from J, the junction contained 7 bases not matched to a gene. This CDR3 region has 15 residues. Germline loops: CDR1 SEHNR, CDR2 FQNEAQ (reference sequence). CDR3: CASSSRTGLEETQYF. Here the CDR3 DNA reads TGTGCCAGCAGCTCGAGGACAGGGCTGGAAGAGACCCAGTACTTC.

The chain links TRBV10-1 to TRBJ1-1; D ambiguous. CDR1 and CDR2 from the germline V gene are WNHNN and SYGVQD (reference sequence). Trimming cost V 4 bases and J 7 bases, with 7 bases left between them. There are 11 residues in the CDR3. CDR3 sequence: CASSAGFEAFF. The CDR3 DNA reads TGCGCCAGCAGTGCCGGGTTTGAAGCTTTCTTT.

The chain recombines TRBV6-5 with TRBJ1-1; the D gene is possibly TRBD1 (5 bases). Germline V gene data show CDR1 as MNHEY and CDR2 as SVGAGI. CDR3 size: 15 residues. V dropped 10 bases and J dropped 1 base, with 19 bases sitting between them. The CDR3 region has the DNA TGTGCCACCCAGGACACCCTCAGGAGGAACACTGAAGCTTTCTTT. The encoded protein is CATQDTLRRNTEAFF.

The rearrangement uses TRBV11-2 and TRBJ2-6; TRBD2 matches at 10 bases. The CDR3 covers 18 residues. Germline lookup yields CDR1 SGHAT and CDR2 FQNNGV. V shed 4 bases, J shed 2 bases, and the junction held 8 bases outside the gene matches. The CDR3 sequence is CASSWQRGGGTGANVLTF. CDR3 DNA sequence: TGTGCCAGCAGCTGGCAGCGGGGGGGAGGCACTGGGGCCAACGTCCTGACTTTC. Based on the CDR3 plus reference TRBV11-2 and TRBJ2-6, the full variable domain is EAGVAQSPRYKIIEKRQSVAFWCNPISGHATLYWYQQILGQGPKLLIQFQNNGVVDDSQLPKDRFSAERLKGVDSTLKIQPAKLEDSAVYLCASSWQRGGGTGANVLTFGAGSRLTVL.

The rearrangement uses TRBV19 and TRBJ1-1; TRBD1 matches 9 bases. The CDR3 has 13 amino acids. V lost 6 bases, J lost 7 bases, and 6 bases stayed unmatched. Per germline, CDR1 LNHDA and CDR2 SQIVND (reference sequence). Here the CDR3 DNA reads TGTGCCAGTAGCCCGGGACAGGGATTTGAAGCTTTCTTT. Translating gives CASSPGQGFEAFF. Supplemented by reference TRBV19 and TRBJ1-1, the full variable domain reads DGGITQSPKYLFRKEGQNVTLSCEQNLNHDAMYWYRQDPGQGLRLIYYSQIVNDFQKGDIAEGYSVSREKKESFPLTVTSAQKNPTAFYLCASSPGQGFEAFFGQGTRLTVV.

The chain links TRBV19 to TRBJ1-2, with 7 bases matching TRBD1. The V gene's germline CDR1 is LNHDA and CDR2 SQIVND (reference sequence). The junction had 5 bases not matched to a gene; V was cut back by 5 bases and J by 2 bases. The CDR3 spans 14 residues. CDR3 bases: TGTGCCAGTAGTCCACAGGGGAAGAACTATGGCTACACCTTC. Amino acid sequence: CASSPQGKNYGYTF.

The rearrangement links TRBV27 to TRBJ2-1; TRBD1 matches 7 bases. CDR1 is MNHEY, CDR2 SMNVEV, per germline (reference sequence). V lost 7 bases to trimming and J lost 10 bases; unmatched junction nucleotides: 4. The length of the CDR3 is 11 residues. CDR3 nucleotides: TGTGCCAGCAACCCGGGACAGGAGCAGTTCTTC. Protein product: CASNPGQEQFF.

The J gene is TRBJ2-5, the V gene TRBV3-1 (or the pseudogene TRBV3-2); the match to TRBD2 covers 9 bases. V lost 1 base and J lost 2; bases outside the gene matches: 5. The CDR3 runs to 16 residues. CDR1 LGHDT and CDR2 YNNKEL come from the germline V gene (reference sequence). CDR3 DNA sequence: TGTGCCAGCAGCCAAGGACTAGCGGAGGGGCAAGAGACCCAGTACTTC. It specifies CASSQGLAEGQETQYF.

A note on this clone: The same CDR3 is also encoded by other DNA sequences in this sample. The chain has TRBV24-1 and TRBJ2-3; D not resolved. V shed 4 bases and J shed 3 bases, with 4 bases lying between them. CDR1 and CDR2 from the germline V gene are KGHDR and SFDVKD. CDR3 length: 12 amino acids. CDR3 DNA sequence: TGTGCCACCAGTGACTCGACAGATACGCAGTATTTT. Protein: CATSDSTDTQYF.

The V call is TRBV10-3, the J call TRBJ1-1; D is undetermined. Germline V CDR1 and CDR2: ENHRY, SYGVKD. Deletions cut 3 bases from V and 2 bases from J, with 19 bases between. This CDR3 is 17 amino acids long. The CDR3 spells CAISEPALGDPNTEAFF. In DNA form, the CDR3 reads TGTGCCATCAGTGAACCCGCTCTGGGAGACCCAAACACTGAAGCTTTCTTT.

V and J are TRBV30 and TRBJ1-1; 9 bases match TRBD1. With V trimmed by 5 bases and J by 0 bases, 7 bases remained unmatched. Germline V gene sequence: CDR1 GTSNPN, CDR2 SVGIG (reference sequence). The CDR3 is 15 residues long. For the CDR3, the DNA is TGTGCCTGGGACAGGGGGAGTGGGTTGAACACTGAAGCTTTCTTT. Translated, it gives CAWDRGSGLNTEAFF.

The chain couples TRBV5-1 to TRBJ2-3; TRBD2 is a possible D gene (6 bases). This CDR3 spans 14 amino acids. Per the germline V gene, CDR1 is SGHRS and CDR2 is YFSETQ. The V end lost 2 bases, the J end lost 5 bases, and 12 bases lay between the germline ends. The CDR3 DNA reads TGCGCCAGCAGCTTCGTCGGGGGAGTAGATACGCAGTATTTT. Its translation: CASSFVGGVDTQYF.

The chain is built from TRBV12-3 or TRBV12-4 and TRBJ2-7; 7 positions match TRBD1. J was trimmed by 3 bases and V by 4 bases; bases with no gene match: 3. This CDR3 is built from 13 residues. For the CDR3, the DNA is TGTGCCAGCAGTTATAACAGGGGCTACGAGCAGTACTTC. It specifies CASSYNRGYEQYF.

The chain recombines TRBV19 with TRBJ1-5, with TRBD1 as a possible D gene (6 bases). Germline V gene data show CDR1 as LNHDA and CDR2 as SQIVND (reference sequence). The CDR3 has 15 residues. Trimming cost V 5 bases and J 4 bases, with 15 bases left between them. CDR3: CASSSSGERNQPQHF. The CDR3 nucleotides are TGTGCCAGTAGTTCGTCAGGGGAAAGGAATCAGCCCCAGCATTTT.

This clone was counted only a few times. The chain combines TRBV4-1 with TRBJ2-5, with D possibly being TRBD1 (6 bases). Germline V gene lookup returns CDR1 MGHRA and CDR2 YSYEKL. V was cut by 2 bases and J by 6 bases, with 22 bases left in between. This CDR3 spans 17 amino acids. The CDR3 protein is CASSQIPSPQGRQTQYF. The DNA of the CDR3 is TGCGCCAGCAGCCAAATCCCGAGCCCGCAGGGGCGTCAGACCCAGTACTTC.

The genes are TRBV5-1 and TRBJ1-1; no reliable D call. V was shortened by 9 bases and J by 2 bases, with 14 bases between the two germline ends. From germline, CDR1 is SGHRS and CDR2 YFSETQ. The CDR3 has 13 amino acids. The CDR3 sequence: CATKEQINTEAFF. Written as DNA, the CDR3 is TGCGCCACCAAGGAACAGATAAACACTGAAGCTTTCTTT.

Here the CDR3 reads CASSRTGNQPQHF. CDR3 sequence (DNA): TGCGCCAGCAGCCGGACAGGCAATCAGCCCCAGCATTTT. The V gene is TRBV5-1, the J gene TRBJ1-5; TRBD1 is a possible D gene (6 bases). V gave up 4 bases and J gave up 2 bases, with 7 bases separating them. The CDR3 spans 13 residues. Germline V gene sequence: CDR1 SGHRS, CDR2 YFSETQ. The entire variable domain, with the rest obtained from reference TRBV5-1 and TRBJ1-5, is as follows: KAGVTQTPRYLIKTRGQQVTLSCSPISGHRSVSWYQQTPGQGLQFLFEYFSETQRNKGNFPGRFSGRQFSNSRSEMNVSTLELGDSALYLCASSRTGNQPQHFGDGTRLSIL.

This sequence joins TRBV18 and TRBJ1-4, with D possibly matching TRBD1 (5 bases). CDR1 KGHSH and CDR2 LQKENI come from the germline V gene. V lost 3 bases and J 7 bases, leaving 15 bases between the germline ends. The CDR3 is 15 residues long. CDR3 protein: CASSPSGGSIEKLFF. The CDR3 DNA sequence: TGTGCCAGCTCACCGTCGGGGGGATCAATTGAAAAACTGTTTTTT.

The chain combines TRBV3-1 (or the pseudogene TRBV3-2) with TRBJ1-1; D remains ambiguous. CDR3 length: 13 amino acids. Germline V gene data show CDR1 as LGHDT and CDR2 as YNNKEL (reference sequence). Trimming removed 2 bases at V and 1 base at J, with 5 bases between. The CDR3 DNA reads TGTGCCAGCAGCCAATATCGGAACACTGAAGCTTTCTTT. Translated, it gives CASSQYRNTEAFF.

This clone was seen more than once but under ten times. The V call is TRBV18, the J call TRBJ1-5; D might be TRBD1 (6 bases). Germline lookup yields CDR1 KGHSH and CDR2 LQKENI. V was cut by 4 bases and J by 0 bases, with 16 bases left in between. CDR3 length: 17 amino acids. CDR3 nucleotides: TGTGCCAGCTCACTAAACAGGGTTGGGGATAGCAATCAGCCCCAGCATTTT. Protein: CASSLNRVGDSNQPQHF.

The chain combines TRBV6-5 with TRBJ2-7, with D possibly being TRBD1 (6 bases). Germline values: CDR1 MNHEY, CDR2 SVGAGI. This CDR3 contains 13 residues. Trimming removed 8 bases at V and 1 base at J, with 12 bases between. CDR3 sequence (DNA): TGTGCCAGCGACCTGGGACATTCCTACGAGCAGTACTTC. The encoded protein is CASDLGHSYEQYF.

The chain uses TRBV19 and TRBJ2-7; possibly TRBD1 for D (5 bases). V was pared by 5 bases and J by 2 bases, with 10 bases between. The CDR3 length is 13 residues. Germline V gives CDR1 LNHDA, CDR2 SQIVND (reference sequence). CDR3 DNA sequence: TGTGCCAGTAGTTATCAGGGCACCTACGAGCAGTACTTC. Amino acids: CASSYQGTYEQYF.

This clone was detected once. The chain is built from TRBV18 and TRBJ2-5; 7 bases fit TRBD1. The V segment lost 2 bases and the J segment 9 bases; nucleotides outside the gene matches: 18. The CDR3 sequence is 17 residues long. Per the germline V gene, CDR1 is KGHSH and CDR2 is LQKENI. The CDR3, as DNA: TGTGCCAGCTCACCAGGGTTGAGGGGGCGAAGAGAGTGGGCCCAGTACTTC. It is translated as CASSPGLRGRREWAQYF.